This TCR beta chain originates from a study of cytomegalovirus exposure and HLA in healthy donors (dated by TCRdb to the late 2010s). Study-level background: An earlier analysis of roughly 610 of the donors reported 276 Gb of sequence data and around 110 million unique TCR beta sequences obtained from around 170 million T cells. The study was designed to test whether signatures of past pathogen exposure could be identified by cataloging public T cell receptors. Every repertoire in the discovery cohort had been generated on one and the same sequencing platform. The T cell repertoires of several hundred subjects were profiled by immunosequencing and related to cytomegalovirus serostatus. A later analysis re-analyzed previously published TCR beta repertoires from approximately 670 donors and added high-resolution HLA genotyping to study TCR occurrence patterns. Donor age, sex, ethnicity and CMV serostatus were collected together with the repertoire data. Typing coverage varied by locus: roughly 620-640 donors for A, B, C, DRB1 and DQB1; some 520 for DQA1; approximately 610 for DPA1; more than 450 for DPB1. An earlier analysis of about 620 of the donors applied high-throughput TCR beta sequencing to assess whether each TCR beta V gene segment acted as functional or pseudogenic. Rather than drawing on any new phenotypic data, the later analysis identified candidate immune exposures from TCR beta sequences and the way those sequences occurred across donors. To predict cytomegalovirus infection status, the study brought together high-throughput TCR immunosequencing, statistical association of individual TCRs with disease status, and machine learning. About five DR-DQ haplotypes were treated as single units for association and clustering because of strong linkage in the cohort. An early release covering roughly 600 HLA-typed donors comprised about 320 gigabases of sequencing data and roughly 86 million unique TCR sequences. Class I and class II HLA loci were covered by the typing at four-digit resolution. Of the roughly 410 genotyped donors, less than 90% were placed in the genetic ancestry cluster associated with self-reported Caucasian donors. Among 398 genotyped donors of the cohort, an average of around 240,000 unique TCR beta nucleotide sequences were sequenced per donor, roughly 20% of them non-productive. A later genetic analysis used genome-wide SNP genotypes for about 60% of the 666 donors, treating that subset as a discovery cohort. Besides the first cohort of around 670 subjects, a separate validation cohort made up of around 120 different subjects was used. Summary of the overall study and its limitations: According to a later analysis, TCR association rates differed among HLA loci, with DRB1 alleles showing the most associated TCRs and HLA-C alleles showing the fewest. Cytomegalovirus status was reported to be diagnosed by the classifier with high specificity and sensitivity in both the original and validation cohorts. A later analysis associated 16,951 TCR beta sequences with specific HLA alleles at a false discovery rate of 0.05. A later analysis found that most CMV-associated TCR beta chains appeared HLA-restricted, with HLA associations seemingly driven largely by CMV exposure. A later genetic analysis reported fewer N-insertions in productive TCRs among donors in an Asian-associated ancestry cluster than the roughly 640-donor mean. Because the 87-base-pair reads could not distinguish some IMGT-functional V segments, including TRBV6-2 and TRBV6-3, those segments were excluded. The earlier analysis of nearly 600 of the donors excluded 15 to 20 rarely observed V segments, including chromosome 9 orphons, because counts were too low. A few of the identified cytomegalovirus-associated TCR beta chains were confirmed in vitro to be specific for cytomegalovirus antigens. A further reported finding was that TCR beta sequences accurately predicted the HLA-A and HLA-B alleles for most subjects in the first cohort. Several of the top co-occurrence clusters appeared to be linked to parvovirus B19, influenza, CMV and Epstein-Barr virus, according to a later analysis. Because HLA typing was missing for some donors at each locus, association tests included only the typed subset. CMV serostatus was the only immune exposure information available for the cohort. A total of around 150 TCR beta chains were listed by the study as associated with cytomegalovirus. Linkage disequilibrium might explain the correlated functional status among segregating V segments, but an unknown experimental factor could not be excluded. Broadly in line with IMGT annotations, most TCR beta V segments showed up in productive rearrangements about 90% or about 30% of the time in an earlier analysis of several hundred of the donors. When HLA alleles, especially DR and DQ, strongly co-occurred, TCR associations were difficult to assign to individual alleles. The sequencing pipeline was judged likely to have produced a cluster of highly shared sequence variants as a technical artifact. The authors suggested that the approach could potentially be generalized to other disease states and immunological phenotypes. Roughly uniform sequencing depth across donors was assumed in presence/absence analyses, although this assumption may not hold. In a later analysis, HLA-associated TCR beta chains showed more clonal expansion and lower generation probabilities than non-associated chains that were equally common. This cohort had only TCR beta chains sequenced, and the lack of alpha or paired-chain data limited which features could be detected. A later genetic analysis associated a missense DCLRE1C variant with V-gene and J-gene trimming of TCR beta chains, and an independent cohort replicated the association. Most TCR sequences were seen in very few donors, while some public TCRs were found in many individuals.

The cohort was made up of 500 to 800 healthy bone marrow donors. Cohort members were all nominally healthy when sampled, although unrecorded immune exposures were likely present. The donor tested CMV seropositive and was one of the 289 seropositive cohort members. Each donor provided a peripheral blood sample, and peripheral blood mononuclear cells were used for TCR beta sequencing. The Qiagen DNeasy Blood Extraction Kit was used to extract genomic DNA from the blood cell samples. Regarding this clone: Its binding antigen is unknown. One base away there is no much larger clone; base qualities are not given.

Its CDR3 holds 14 amino acids, cysteine through phenylalanine. Only CDR3 DNA is held: 42 bases, read in frame from base 1. Here V drops 2 bases and J drops 5 bases, and the junction holds 5 bases not matched to any gene. The germline V gene sets CDR1 to MNHEY and CDR2 to SVGAGI. Receptors were amplified or captured by the immunoSEQ multiplex PCR assay. For the multiplex PCR, a mixture combining 60 forward primers for TCR Vbeta segments and 13 reverse primers for TCR Jbeta segments was used. The CDR3 region of rearranged TCR beta genes was amplified from genomic DNA by a multiplex PCR assay. The Illumina HiSeq System was used to sequence the amplified TCR beta libraries as 87-base-pair reads. Per the original workflow: In a later analysis, tens of millions of unique TCR beta chains were counted across the approximately 640 repertoires, and roughly 10 million of these chains were shared by at least two donors. To remove PCR and sequencing errors, raw reads were error-corrected and collapsed into unique sequences using a nearest-neighbor algorithm that merged closely related sequences. V, D and J gene segments were assigned by aligning CDR3 sequences to IMGT reference sequences. Each retained sequence needed at least a six-nucleotide match to both a V gene segment and a J gene segment. A rearrangement counted as productive if the CDR3 had no stop codons and remained in frame with V and J, and every other rearrangement counted as non-productive. CDR3 was defined by IMGT convention, running from the second conserved V-encoded cysteine to the conserved J-encoded phenylalanine. The earlier analysis of about 590 of the donors excluded sequences that lacked an unambiguous match to a single V gene segment. In an earlier analysis of 587 of the donors, V segments were called functional above 56.7% productive rearrangements and were called segregating when the between-donor standard deviation exceeded 5%. To diagnose cytomegalovirus status from the catalog of TCR beta chain sequences, a statistical classification framework was built. A later analysis assigned V and J genes by comparing TCR nucleotide sequences with IMGT/GENE-DB human TR gene sequences. The TCRdist pipeline was used in a later analysis to assign CDR3 sequences and most-parsimonious VDJ recombination scenarios. In a later analysis, each TCR beta chain was defined by its CDR3 amino acid sequence together with its V-gene family, and reads lacking a unique V-gene family were excluded. To address suspected cross-contamination and a sequencing artifact, a later analysis removed several hundred highly shared, low-generation-probability nucleotide sequences. In a later analysis, a clonal expansion index for each public chain was calculated from normalized within-repertoire ranks of inferred template counts. Generation probabilities in a later analysis came from a VDJ recombination model fitted to out-of-frame rearrangements, and those results were checked against IGoR. Hypergeometric tests were used in a later analysis to score TCR-TCR, TCR-HLA and TCR-CMV co-occurrence, with a repertoire-size bias correction applied to the TCR pairs. To estimate false discovery rates, a later analysis permuted the HLA or CMV assignments 20 times. In a later analysis, co-occurring TCRs were grouped using DBSCAN, with TCRdist sequence similarity added in when clustering inside HLA-allele-positive subsets. Repertoires with fewer than 30,000 or more than 120,000 public chains, plus five repertoires with anomalous nucleotide sharing, were excluded from co-occurrence clustering. Imported from immuneACCESS, the table was reduced by TCRdb to in-frame sequences with V and J called. These copies leave out some clones; in studies compared against another copy, an unresolved V gene accounts for under half, and the cause of the remainder is not known. Clonal size and the V and J genes are those of that table, whereas D and trimming came from the DNA. The sample table shows about 97,000 clones, and roughly a tenth are seen once. Of the sample, around 4.9% is held by the ten largest clones.

The V gene is TRBV6-5 and the J gene is TRBJ2-5; the central 7 bases match TRBD2. Sequences were obtained from PBMCs. This sequence was found in a man aged 45-60 years in good health and CMV-seropositive. The CDR3 amino acid sequence is: CASSYGGGRETQYF. The nucleotides read TGTGCCAGCAGTTACGGGGGAGGGCGGGAGACCCAGTACTTC.